This note documents a single TCR beta chain sequence. The antigen is not known. A multiplex PCR was run with 60 Vbeta primers and 13 Jbeta primers. Authors' processing steps: Tens of millions of unique TCR beta chains, roughly 10 million shared, were counted in a later analysis. Clones were read by immunoSEQ multiplex PCR, and TCRdb kept only the in-frame ones, dropping some. V, J and clone size are those of that table, while D and trimming were read from the DNA. The sample has about 170,000 clones, about three quarters seen once. The sample originates from a study of cytomegalovirus exposure and HLA in healthy donors. Findings and limits, study-wide: It emerged from a later analysis that several of the most significant clusters appeared to be linked to common viral pathogens. A later analysis linked a missense variant in DCLRE1C to the trimming of TCR beta V and J genes. Productive rates of about 87% or about 30% were seen for most TCR beta V segments in an earlier analysis.

V gave up 4 bases and J gave up 0 bases; unmatched junction bases: 3. This CDR3 comprises 14 residues. Germline V gene lookup returns CDR1 SGHRS and CDR2 YFSETQ. The source of this sequence is a female donor in good health and CMV-seronegative. The chain employs TRBV5-1 and TRBJ2-7; 8 bases map to TRBD2. The sequencing input was PBMCs. Written as DNA, the CDR3 is TGCGCCAGCAGCGTGACTAGCGCCTCCTACGAGCAGTACTTC. Amino acid sequence: CASSVTSASYEQYF.